This TCR beta chain was observed in a study of technical replicates of blood from a handful of donors. Profiled with immunoSEQ multiplex PCR; TCRdb holds only in-frame clones, not every one. The sample yields more than 70,000 clones, roughly 93% seen once. The germline V and J ends were trimmed by 0 bases and 4 bases, with 13 bases remaining between them. Looked up from germline, CDR1 is SGHKS and CDR2 is YYEKEE (reference sequence). There are 15 residues in the CDR3. The chain couples TRBV5-5 to TRBJ1-2; tentatively, D is TRBD1 (5 bases). The sequenced sample was T cells isolated from PBMCs. This TCR derives from a human donor in good health. CDR3 bases: TGTGCCAGCAGCTTGGAGGGAAGGGGTTCCTATGGCTACACCTTC. Translating it yields CASSLEGRGSYGYTF.